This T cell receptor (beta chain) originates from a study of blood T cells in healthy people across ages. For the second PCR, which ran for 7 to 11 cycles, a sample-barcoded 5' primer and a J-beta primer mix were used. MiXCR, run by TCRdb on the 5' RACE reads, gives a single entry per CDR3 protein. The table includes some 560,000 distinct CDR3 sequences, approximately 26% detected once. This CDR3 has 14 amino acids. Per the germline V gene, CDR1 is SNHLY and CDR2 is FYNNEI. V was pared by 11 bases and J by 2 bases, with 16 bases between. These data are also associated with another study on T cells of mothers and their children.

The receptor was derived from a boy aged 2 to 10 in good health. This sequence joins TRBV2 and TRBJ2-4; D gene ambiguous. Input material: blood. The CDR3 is CAAGPDVSKNIQYF. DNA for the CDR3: TGTGCCGCAGGCCCAGACGTATCCAAAAACATTCAGTACTTC.